This T cell receptor beta chain was captured in a study of cytomegalovirus exposure and HLA in healthy donors. Notes on the study in general: The study flagged roughly 160 TCR beta chains as cytomegalovirus-associated. It is likely that the observed cluster of highly shared sequence variants was a sequencing artifact. Reports indicate that TCR beta sequences accurately predicted the HLA-A and HLA-B alleles of most subjects. Presence/absence analyses assumed roughly uniform sequencing depth across donors.

The CDR3 is made up of 15 amino acids. Germline CDR1 SGHRS, CDR2 YFSETQ. Note on this clone: Its antigen remains unidentified.

Use of 60 Vbeta and 13 Jbeta primers characterized the PCR. Assay: immunoSEQ multiplex PCR; the TCRdb copy retains only in-frame clones and omits some. The data contain about 120,000 clones, approximately 79% of them singletons. The clonotype was recovered from a man younger than 45 in good health and CMV-seropositive. Sequenced: PBMCs. This chain connects TRBV5-1 to TRBJ2-5, with D possibly being TRBD1 (5 bases). The J call is in doubt because the DNA end fits TRBJ2-7 better. The CDR3 sequence: CASSLDKTATYEQYF. The CDR3 nucleotides read TGCGCCAGCAGCTTGGACAAGACAGCAACCTACGAGCAGTACTTC.